Listed below are T cell receptor beta chains from one sample, sequenced in a study of blood T cell repertoires in COVID-19. The protocol was immunoSEQ multiplex PCR, while the TCRdb copy is restricted to in-frame clones and leaves out a portion. The sample holds about 120,000 clones; about 80% are singletons and the top ten take roughly 6.2%. Sequencing input: peripheral blood. Receptors were obtained from a man aged 70 or older with acute or convalescent COVID-19. Both conserved end residues are part of each CDR3. Each record gives: D gene, J gene, V gene, clone size, CDR3 DNA, CDR3 protein. A D gene is named only where the DNA matches it firmly. The listing skips clone size in some rows; elsewhere it reads once, few, many or a size class.

- | TRBJ1-4 | TRBV4-1 | - | TGCGCCAGCAGCCAAGCCCCCGGCGCCGCAGGGGAAAAACTGTTTTTT | CASSQAPGAAGEKLFF
TRBD2 | TRBJ2-3 | TRBV5-4 | - | TGTGCCAGCAGCCCTAGCGGGAGAGGCATGGATACGCAGTATTTT | CASSPSGRGMDTQYF
- | TRBJ2-1 | TRBV2 | - | TGTGCCAGCAGTGAGGAGCGGACCTACAATGAGCAGTTCTTC | CASSEERTYNEQFF
- | TRBJ2-1 | TRBV4-2 | - | TGTGCCAGCAGCCAAGGGTGGCAAGTGCAGTTCTTC | CASSQGWQVQFF
- | TRBJ2-1 | TRBV7-9 | - | TGTGCCAGCAGCTCTCAAACAGGTACTGAGCAGTTCTTC | CASSSQTGTEQFF
- | TRBJ1-2 | TRBV12-3/TRBV12-4 | - | TGTGCCAGCAGTTCGGACCAGGGAGGCTACACCTTC | CASSSDQGGYTF
TRBD2 | TRBJ2-1 | TRBV5-1 | - | TGCGCCAGCAGCTTGACTTTAGCGGGAGAAACGTACAATGAGCAGTTCTTC | CASSLTLAGETYNEQFF
- | TRBJ2-2 | TRBV21-1 | - | TGTGCCAGCAGCAAAGCCCCAGGGGGCGTAACCACCGGGGAGCTGTTTTTT | CASSKAPGGVTTGELFF
TRBD2 | TRBJ2-7 | TRBV27 | once | TGTGCCAGCAGTCCTCCCGGGCGGGGGGGTCTATACGAGCAGTACTTC | CASSPPGRGGLYEQYF
TRBD2 | TRBJ2-7 | TRBV28 | - | TGTGCCACCACCCTAGCGGGAGGGACCTACGAGCAGTACTTC | CATTLAGGTYEQYF
TRBD1 | TRBJ2-7 | TRBV19 | - | TGTGCCAGTAGTGGAACAGGGGGCGAGCAGTACTTC | CASSGTGGEQYF
- | TRBJ1-1 | TRBV5-4 | - | TGTGCCAGCCTACTGGGCCCAGAGAACACTGAAGCTTTCTTT | CASLLGPENTEAFF
- | TRBJ1-3 | TRBV5-4 | - | TGTGCCAGCAGCATAGACAGGTTAGCTGGAAACACCATATATTTT | CASSIDRLAGNTIYF
TRBD1 | TRBJ2-5 | TRBV11-2 | - | TGTGCCAGCAGCTTTGGACAGGACCAAGAGACCCAGTACTTC | CASSFGQDQETQYF
- | TRBJ2-7 | TRBV5-6 | - | TGTGCCAGCAGCTTGTATTTGGCCCCCCGGGACGAGCAGTACTTC | CASSLYLAPRDEQYF
- | TRBJ1-1 | TRBV7-3 | few | TGTGCCAGCAGCTTAACGGGCTTCAACACTGAAGCTTTCTTT | CASSLTGFNTEAFF
- | TRBJ2-2 | TRBV6-5 | - | TGTGCCAGCAGTTACGATTCGGGCACCGGGGAGCTGTTTTTT | CASSYDSGTGELFF
- | TRBJ2-1 | TRBV6-6 | - | TGTGCCAGCATCGCAGGGAACAATGAGCAGTTCTTC | CASIAGNNEQFF
- | TRBJ2-5 | TRBV4-2 | - | TGTGCCAGCAGCCAATCTCAAGTAGGGGCGGAAGAGACCCAGTACTTC | CASSQSQVGAEETQYF
TRBD1 | TRBJ1-2 | TRBV19 | - | TGTGCCAGTGTGGGGGGAGACAGGGCCTCTGATGGCTACACCTTC | CASVGGDRASDGYTF
TRBD1 | TRBJ2-2 | TRBV19 | once | TGTGCCAGTAGCCCGGGACAGGGTGACGGGGAGCTGTTTTTT | CASSPGQGDGELFF
- | TRBJ1-1 | TRBV19 | - | TGTGCCAGTAGTATCGGACACAACACTGAAGCTTTCTTT | CASSIGHNTEAFF
TRBD1 | TRBJ2-7 | TRBV27 | medium-sized | TGTGCCAGCAGTCCTGGTGATGGGACAGGGATAAACGAGCAGTACTTC | CASSPGDGTGINEQYF
TRBD2 | TRBJ2-2 | TRBV29-1 | - | TGCAGCCCCCTCGGGGAGGGCCATACCGGGGAGCTGTTTTTT | CSPLGEGHTGELFF